What follows is one T cell receptor beta chain and its context. The germline V gene encodes CDR1 LGHDT and CDR2 YNNKEL (reference sequence). Between the trimmed V and J ends, which lost 2 bases and 9 bases, there was a span of 20 bases. CDR3 size: 16 residues. This entry belongs to a study of blood T cell repertoires in COVID-19. On the study more broadly: Samples came from the United States, Italy and Spain, spanning acute and convalescent COVID-19. The analysed material was cDNA or gDNA that came from T cells, B-cell-depleted T cells, or PBMCs.

In the authors' methods: By means of reference gene primer amplification, nucleated cell counts were estimated. The assay was immunoSEQ multiplex PCR, and TCRdb's table has in-frame clones only and misses some. V and J calls plus clone size are reproduced from that table; the DNA served to infer D and trimming. The sample holds 200,000 to 250,000 clones, about 82% seen once. The chain uses TRBV3-1 (or the pseudogene TRBV3-2) and TRBJ2-1, with a weak D call TRBD1 (6 bases). The sample was peripheral blood. The sequence came from a man at least 80 years old with acute or convalescent COVID-19. The CDR3 reads CASSQSMGDNHPEQFF. The DNA for the CDR3 is TGTGCCAGCAGCCAAAGTATGGGGGACAATCACCCTGAGCAGTTCTTC.